The source of this T cell receptor beta chain is a study of beta chain features in type 1 diabetes. Markers CD45RO/CCR7/CD25/CD127/CD95/CD27 served to sort CD4+ naive, central memory, regulatory and stem cell-like memory cells. TCRB transcripts that were expressed got sequenced, as all of the isolated RNA had been reverse transcribed. Assay used: immunoSEQ multiplex PCR; TCRdb lists only in-frame clones, some missing. The sample lists around 360,000 clones; over 10% were seen once. Findings of the study overall: PCR might pick shorter templates more often, in the same way for patients and controls. Type 1 diabetes patients showed a moderate but significant shortening of TCRB CDR3s in all four CD4+ subsets.

As for this clone: Its matching antigen is unknown.

V dropped 4 bases and J dropped 1; count of bases not matched to a gene: 13. Germline values: CDR1 SGHTA, CDR2 FQGNSA. This CDR3 contains 19 residues. The source is a young woman with type 1 diabetes. The V gene is TRBV7-2, the J gene TRBJ2-6, with 7 bases aligning to TRBD2. Sequencing input: naive CD4+ T cells from blood. CDR3 in amino acids: CASSSPLGEGISGANVLTF. The CDR3 DNA is TGTGCCAGCAGCTCTCCACTAGGGGAGGGGATATCTGGGGCCAACGTCCTGACTTTC.